This T cell receptor (beta chain) stems from a study of PD-L1 blockade in urothelial cancer. Across the study: When patients started atezolizumab in the mid-2010s, it was given at 1,200 mg intravenously every 3 weeks. Patients previously received 0 to 3 chemotherapy regimens. Study conclusions and caveats: Below-median TCR clonality that was measured in pretreatment blood predicted better survival.

Sequencing was performed with immunoSEQ multiplex PCR; in TCRdb, only in-frame clones are kept and a portion is missing. The sample holds roughly 95,000 clones, 80% to 90% seen once. Details on this clone: What it binds is unknown.

The time point: pretreatment peripheral blood. The sequence derives from a man in his sixties with urothelial cancer. This specimen consisted of PBMCs, obtained around atezolizumab (anti-PD-L1) treatment.

DNA of the CDR3: TGTGCCAGCAGCTTTCATCGGGGCACAGATACGCAGTATTTT. Translated, it gives CASSFHRGTDTQYF. V gene TRBV11-3 combines with J gene TRBJ2-3, with D uncertain. This CDR3 has 14 amino acids. V was shortened by 3 bases and J by 1 base, with 8 bases between the two germline ends. Germline V gives CDR1 SGHNT, CDR2 YENEEA.